Below, 20 T cell receptor beta chains from the same sample are listed, as sequenced in a study of identical twins. TCRdb re-analysed the 5' RACE reads in MiXCR, keeping a single row per CDR3 protein. Among around 1.7 million distinct CDR3 sequences listed, less than 35% were seen once. Sequencing used cord blood. Receptors originate from a newborn girl in good health.

Only a few counts were recorded for this clonotype. V usage is TRBV10-3 and J usage is TRBJ1-1; D is undetermined. CDR3 length: 13 residues. From germline, CDR1 is ENHRY and CDR2 SYGVKD. V was shortened by 3 bases and J by 5 bases, with 10 bases between the two germline ends. CDR3 coding DNA: TGTGCCATCAGTGACCAGGTTCAGACTGAAGCTTTCTTT. Residues: CAISDQVQTEAFF.

There are a few counts of this clonotype. The chain couples TRBV12-3 or TRBV12-4 to TRBJ1-6, with D maybe TRBD1 (5 bases). The CDR3 contains 17 residues. V was clipped by 0 bases and J by 0 bases, with 9 bases between them. CDR3 bases: TGTGCCAGCAGTTTAGCGGCTGGGGGCTCCTATAATTCACCCCTCCACTTT. It is translated as CASSLAAGGSYNSPLHF.

This chain joins TRBV2 and TRBJ2-7, with D unclear. V lost 2 bases and J 2 bases, leaving 7 bases between the germline ends. Germline CDR1 SNHLY, CDR2 FYNNEI. This CDR3 is 13 amino acids long. The CDR3 spells CASSEQDAYEQYF. The CDR3 DNA reads as TGTGCCAGCAGTGAACAGGACGCCTACGAGCAGTACTTC.

This chain uses TRBV12-3 or TRBV12-4 with TRBJ1-1; no clear D. Trimming removed 1 base at V and 4 bases at J, with 10 bases between. The CDR3 runs 14 residues. The CDR3 sequence: CASSLGTVGTEAFF. In nucleotides, the CDR3 is TGTGCCAGCAGTTTAGGGACCGTTGGCACTGAAGCTTTCTTT.

The chain is built from TRBV27 and TRBJ1-1; D remains unclear. The CDR3 totals 14 residues. Germline CDR1 MNHEY, CDR2 SMNVEV (reference sequence). V lost 0 bases and J 7 bases, leaving 12 bases between the germline ends. The CDR3 here is CASSLSPPLGEAFF. Written as DNA, the CDR3 is TGTGCCAGCAGTTTATCGCCCCCACTGGGTGAAGCTTTCTTT.

This chain joins TRBV13 and TRBJ1-4, with TRBD1 matching over 9 bases. With V trimmed by 5 bases and J by 8 bases, 6 bases remained unmatched. Germline CDR1 and CDR2: PRHDT and FYEKMQ (reference sequence). The CDR3 is made up of 14 amino acids. The CDR3 region is CASSLGTGIEKLFF. The CDR3 DNA is TGTGCCAGCAGCCTCGGGACAGGGATAGAAAAACTGTTTTTT.

This clonotype was seen a handful of times. The CDR3 DNA reads TGTGCCAGCAGCATGGGGGGGCTAGCGGGAATCAATGAGCAGTTCTTC. Encoded protein: CASSMGGLAGINEQFF. The V call is TRBV6-5, the J call TRBJ2-1; the match to TRBD2 covers 9 bases. The germline V gene encodes CDR1 MNHEY and CDR2 SVGAGI. J gave up 6 bases and V 6 bases, and 12 bases lay outside the gene matches. The length of the CDR3 is 16 residues.

This chain joins TRBV4-2 and TRBJ2-3; D possibly corresponds to TRBD2 (6 bases). CDR1 is LGHNA, CDR2 YNFKEQ, per germline. With 1 base removed from V and 6 bases from J, the gap between germline ends came to 17 bases. The CDR3 sequence is 16 residues long. In DNA form, the CDR3 reads TGTGCCAGCAGCCAAGTCTTAGGTGCTAGCGTCGATACGCAGTATTTT. As protein: CASSQVLGASVDTQYF.

This chain links TRBV28 with TRBJ2-5; 8 bases match TRBD1. Trimming took 2 bases from V and 1 from J; bases not matched to a gene: 12. Germline-derived CDR1 and CDR2 are MDHEN and SYDVKM. The CDR3 covers 18 residues. DNA of the CDR3: TGTGCCAGCAGTTTACTGGGACAGGCTGGGACACCCCAAGAGACCCAGTACTTC. Encoded protein: CASSLLGQAGTPQETQYF.

This sequence joins TRBV28 and TRBJ1-3; TRBD1 is a possible D gene (6 bases). There are 15 residues in the CDR3. Trimming cost V 7 bases and J 0 bases, with 13 bases left between them. Germline V gene sequence: CDR1 MDHEN, CDR2 SYDVKM. The DNA of the CDR3 is TGTGCCAGCATCCCCGTACAGGGCTCTGGAAACACCATATATTTT. Protein: CASIPVQGSGNTIYF.

The chain carries TRBV6-6 and TRBJ2-3, with TRBD1 as a possible D gene (5 bases). Trimming pared 8 bases from V and 1 base from J, leaving 19 bases between. Germline CDR1 and CDR2: MNHNY and SVGAGI (reference sequence). The CDR3 loop spans 16 amino acids. CDR3 sequence: CASPYQGSGGTDTQYF. The DNA for the CDR3 is TGTGCCAGCCCATACCAGGGTAGTGGAGGCACAGATACGCAGTATTTT.

This clonotype was observed a handful of times. The J gene is TRBJ2-1, the V gene TRBV28; 10 bases align to TRBD2. With 7 bases clipped from V and 7 bases from J, the junction kept 7 bases outside the gene matches. This CDR3 spans 14 amino acids. The germline CDR1 and CDR2 sequences are MDHEN and SYDVKM. The CDR3 sequence: CASNVAGGFNEQFF. CDR3 bases: TGTGCCAGCAATGTAGCGGGAGGCTTTAATGAGCAGTTCTTC.

A few counts support this clonotype. The rearrangement joins TRBV20-1 to TRBJ2-5; 10 bases align to TRBD1. The CDR3 has 13 residues. Germline assignment: CDR1 DFQATT and CDR2 SNEGSKA (reference sequence). J gave up 5 bases and V 8 bases, and 8 bases lay outside the gene matches. The DNA of the CDR3 is TGCAGTCATCGACAGGGGGCGCGGGAGACCCAGTACTTC. Its translation is CSHRQGARETQYF.

The table lists this clonotype with a count of one. J is TRBJ1-5 and V is TRBV4-2, with TRBD1 identical over 7 bases. V shed 0 bases, J shed 8 bases, and the junction held 7 bases outside the gene matches. Germline V gives CDR1 LGHNA, CDR2 YNFKEQ. The CDR3 is 15 amino acids. CDR3 DNA sequence: TGTGCCAGCAGCCAAGACGGGACAGCCCGGGAGCCCCAGCATTTT. It yields the protein CASSQDGTAREPQHF.

The CDR3 sequence is CASRGEGTVSGANVLTF. The CDR3 coding sequence is TGTGCCAGCAGAGGGGAGGGCACTGTCTCTGGGGCCAACGTCCTGACTTTC. This chain uses TRBV25-1 with TRBJ2-6, with 7 bases that match TRBD2. The CDR3 has 17 residues. Germline-derived CDR1 and CDR2 are MGHDK and SYGVNS. Germline trimming cut 6 bases from V and 0 bases from J; bases unmatched to any gene: 8.

This clonotype was detected only a few times. This chain uses TRBV15 with TRBJ1-2, with D perhaps matching TRBD1 (5 bases). This CDR3 spans 14 amino acids. Germline V gives CDR1 LNHNV, CDR2 YYDKDF (reference sequence). Between the trimmed V and J ends, which lost 3 bases and 8 bases, there was a span of 16 bases. For the CDR3, the DNA is TGTGCCACCAGCAGGCAGGGAACCTTCTTAGGCTACACCTTC. Translated: CATSRQGTFLGYTF.

Ten or more counts support this clonotype. This rearrangement joins TRBV14 to TRBJ2-5, with D hard to call. The assigned J gene may be wrong: the sequence end matches TRBJ2-7 better. This CDR3 region has 12 residues. Per germline, CDR1 SGHDN and CDR2 FVKESK. The CDR3 coding sequence is TGTGCCAGCAGCCAAGGTGGGGTCGAGCAGTACTTC. This translates into CASSQGGVEQYF.

V is TRBV14 and J is TRBJ2-7, with a tentative D call TRBD2 (6 bases). Trimming left V 0 bases short and J 3 bases short, with 18 bases between. Germline V gene data show CDR1 as SGHDN and CDR2 as FVKESK. CDR3 size: 17 residues. In DNA, the CDR3 is TGTGCCAGCAGCCAAGAATCGGGCGGGATCGCCCTCTACGAGCAGTACTTC. Residues: CASSQESGGIALYEQYF.

This clonotype was detected only a few times. The DNA for the CDR3 is TGTGCCAGCACAGGGGATGAGGACCTCGATCAAGCTTTCTTT. This sequence encodes CASTGDEDLDQAFF. V gene TRBV2 combines with J gene TRBJ1-1; tentative D call: TRBD1 (6 bases). Trimming removed 7 bases from V and 9 bases from J, with 21 bases in between. CDR1 SNHLY and CDR2 FYNNEI come from the germline V gene. The CDR3 is 14 amino acids.

The chain couples TRBV2 to TRBJ2-7, with 13 bases identical to TRBD2. CDR1 is SNHLY, CDR2 FYNNEI, per germline. J lost 7 bases, V lost 6 bases, and 12 bases had no gene match. The CDR3 is 16 residues long. CDR3 loop: CASRLTSGGAYNEQYF. Here the CDR3 DNA reads TGTGCCAGCAGACTTACTAGCGGGGGGGCCTACAATGAGCAGTACTTC.